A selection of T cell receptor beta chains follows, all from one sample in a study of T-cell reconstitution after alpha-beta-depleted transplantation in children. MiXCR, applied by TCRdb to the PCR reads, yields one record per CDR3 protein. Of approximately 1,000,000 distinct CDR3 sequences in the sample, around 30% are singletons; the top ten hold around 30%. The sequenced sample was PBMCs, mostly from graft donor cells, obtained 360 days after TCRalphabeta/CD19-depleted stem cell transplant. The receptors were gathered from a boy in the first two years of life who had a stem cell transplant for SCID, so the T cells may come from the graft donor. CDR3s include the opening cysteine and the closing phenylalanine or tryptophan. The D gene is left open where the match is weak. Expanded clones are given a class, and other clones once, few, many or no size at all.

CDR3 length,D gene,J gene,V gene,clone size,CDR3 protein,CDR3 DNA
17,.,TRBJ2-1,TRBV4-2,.,CASSQARGDSSYNEQFF,TGTGCCAGCAGCCAAGCCCGGGGCGACAGCTCCTACAATGAGCAGTTCTTC
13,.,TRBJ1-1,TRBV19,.,CASSTGLGTEAFF,TGTGCCAGTTCAACGGGGCTAGGCACTGAAGCTTTCTTT
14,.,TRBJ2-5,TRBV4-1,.,CASSPMNFQETQYF,TGCGCCAGCAGCCCTATGAATTTTCAAGAGACCCAGTACTTC
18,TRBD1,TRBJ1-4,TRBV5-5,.,CASSFIGDSYEGNEKLFF,TGTGCCAGCAGCTTCATTGGGGACAGTTACGAGGGGAATGAAAAACTGTTTTTT
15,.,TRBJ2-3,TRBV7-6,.,CASSLGRLGADTQYF,TGTGCCAGCAGCTTAGGGAGACTAGGGGCAGATACGCAGTATTTT
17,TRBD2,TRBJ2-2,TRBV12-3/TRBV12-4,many,CASSPRLAGGPTGELFF,TGTGCCAGCAGTCCCCGTTTAGCGGGGGGGCCCACCGGGGAGCTGTTTTTT
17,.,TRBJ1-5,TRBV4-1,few,CASSQEGRGISNQPQHF,TGCGCCAGCAGCCAAGAAGGCCGGGGAATTAGCAATCAGCCCCAGCATTTT
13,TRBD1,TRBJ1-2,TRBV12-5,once,CASGRTGSYGYTF,TGTGCTAGTGGTCGGACAGGATCATATGGCTACACCTTC
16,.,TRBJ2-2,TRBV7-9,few,CASSTRTVSDTGELFF,TGTGCCAGCAGCACTCGGACGGTTTCGGACACCGGGGAGCTGTTTTTT
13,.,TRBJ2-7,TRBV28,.,CASSTSVPYEQYF,TGTGCCAGCAGCACCAGCGTACCCTACGAGCAGTACTTC
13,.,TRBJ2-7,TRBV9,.,CASSAGWRHEQYF,TGTGCCAGCAGCGCAGGGTGGCGCCACGAGCAGTACTTC
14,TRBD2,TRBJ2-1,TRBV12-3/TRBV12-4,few,CASSYLAGYNEQFF,TGTGCCAGCAGTTACCTAGCGGGGTACAATGAGCAGTTCTTC
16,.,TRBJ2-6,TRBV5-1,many,CASSFGRSSGANVLTF,TGCGCCAGCAGCTTCGGACGGTCCTCTGGGGCCAACGTCCTGACTTTC
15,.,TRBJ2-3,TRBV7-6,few,CASSLIGGAADTQYF,TGTGCCAGCAGCTTAATCGGCGGGGCCGCAGATACGCAGTATTTT
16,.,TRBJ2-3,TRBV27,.,CASSFFRLEPSDTQYF,TGTGCCAGCAGCTTTTTTCGACTAGAGCCGTCGGATACGCAGTATTTT
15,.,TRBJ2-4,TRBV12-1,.,CASSFKLALKNIQYF,TGTGCCAGCAGCTTTAAACTAGCTCTGAAAAACATTCAGTACTTC
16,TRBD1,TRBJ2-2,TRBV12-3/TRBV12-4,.,CASSLAGTVFTGELFF,TGTGCCAGCAGTTTAGCCGGGACAGTTTTCACCGGGGAGCTGTTTTTT
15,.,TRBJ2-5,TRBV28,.,CASPPSGSGQETQYF,TGTGCCAGCCCTCCGTCGGGGAGCGGCCAAGAGACCCAGTACTTC
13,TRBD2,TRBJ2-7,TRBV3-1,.,CASAPPGGYEQYF,TGTGCTTCCGCTCCCCCGGGGGGCTACGAGCAGTACTTC
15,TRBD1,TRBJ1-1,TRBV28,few,CATLRRETGMAEAFF,TGTGCCACCCTAAGAAGGGAGACAGGGATGGCTGAAGCTTTCTTT
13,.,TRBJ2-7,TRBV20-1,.,CSARTSYSYEQYF,TGCAGTGCTAGGACTTCCTACTCCTACGAGCAGTACTTC
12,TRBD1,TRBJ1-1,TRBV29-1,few,CSAVRGRTEAFF,TGCAGCGCTGTCAGGGGGCGGACTGAAGCTTTCTTT
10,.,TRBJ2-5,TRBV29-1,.,CSVVKGTQYF,TGCAGCGTTGTGAAGGGGACCCAGTACTTC
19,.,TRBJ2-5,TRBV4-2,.,CASSQDGTLIGGGQETQYF,TGTGCCAGCAGCCAAGATGGTACTCTCATAGGGGGAGGGCAAGAGACCCAGTACTTC
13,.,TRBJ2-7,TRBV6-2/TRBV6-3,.,CASRRRLAYEQYF,TGTGCCAGCAGACGTCGACTAGCCTACGAGCAGTACTTC
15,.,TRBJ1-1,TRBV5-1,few,CASSWGHRSNTEAFF,TGCGCCAGCAGCTGGGGACACCGGTCGAACACTGAAGCTTTCTTT
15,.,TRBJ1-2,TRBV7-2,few,CASSSKGGGNYGYTF,TGTGCCAGCAGCTCGAAGGGGGGAGGCAACTATGGCTACACCTTC
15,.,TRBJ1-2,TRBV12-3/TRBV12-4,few,CATDPQRPTNYGYTF,TGTGCCACAGATCCACAGCGACCCACTAACTATGGCTACACCTTC
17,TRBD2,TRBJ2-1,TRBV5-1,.,CASREIAGASSYNEQFF,TGCGCCAGCAGAGAAATAGCGGGGGCCTCCTCCTACAATGAGCAGTTCTTC
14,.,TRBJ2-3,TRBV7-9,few,CASSLGRLRDTQYF,TGTGCCAGCAGCTTGGGACGCCTGAGAGATACGCAGTATTTT